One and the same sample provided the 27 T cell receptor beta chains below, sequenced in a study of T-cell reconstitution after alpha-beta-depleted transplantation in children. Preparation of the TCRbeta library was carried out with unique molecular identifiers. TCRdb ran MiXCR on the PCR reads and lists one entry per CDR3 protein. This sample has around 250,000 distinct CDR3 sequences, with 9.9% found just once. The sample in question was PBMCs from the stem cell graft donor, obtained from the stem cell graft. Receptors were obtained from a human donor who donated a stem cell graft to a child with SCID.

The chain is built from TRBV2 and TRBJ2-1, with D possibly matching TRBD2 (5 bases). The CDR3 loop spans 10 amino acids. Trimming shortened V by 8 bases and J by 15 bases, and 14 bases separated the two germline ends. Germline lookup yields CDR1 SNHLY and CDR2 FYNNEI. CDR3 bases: TGTGCCAGCGGAGGCCGTGGAGTGTTCTTC. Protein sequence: CASGGRGVFF.

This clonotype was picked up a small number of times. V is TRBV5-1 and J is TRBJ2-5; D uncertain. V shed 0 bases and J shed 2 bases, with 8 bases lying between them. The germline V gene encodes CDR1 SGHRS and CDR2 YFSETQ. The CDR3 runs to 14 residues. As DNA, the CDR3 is TGCGCCAGCAGCTTGGTTTTAGAGCAAGAGACCCAGTACTTC. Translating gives CASSLVLEQETQYF.

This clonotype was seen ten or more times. The CDR3 DNA follows: TGCGCCAGCAGCATTGACAGGGCTCACACTGAAGCTTTCTTT. Residues: CASSIDRAHTEAFF. The chain combines TRBV5-1 with TRBJ1-1, with 7 bases fitting TRBD1. The length of the CDR3 is 14 residues. The trim removed 4 bases at V and 3 bases at J, leaving 6 bases unmatched. The germline V gene has CDR1 SGHRS and CDR2 YFSETQ.

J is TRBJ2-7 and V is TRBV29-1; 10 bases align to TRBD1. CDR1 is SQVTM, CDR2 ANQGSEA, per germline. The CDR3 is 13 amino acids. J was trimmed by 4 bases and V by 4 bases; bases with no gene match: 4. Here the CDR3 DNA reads TGCAGCGTTGCCGGGACAGGGGTTTACGAGCAGTACTTC. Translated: CSVAGTGVYEQYF.

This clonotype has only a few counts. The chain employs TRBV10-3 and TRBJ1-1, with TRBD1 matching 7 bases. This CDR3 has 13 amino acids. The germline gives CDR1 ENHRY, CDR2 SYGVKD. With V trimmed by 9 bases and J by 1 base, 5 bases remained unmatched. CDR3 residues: CAIGTDRNTEAFF. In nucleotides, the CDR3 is TGTGCCATTGGGACAGACAGGAACACTGAAGCTTTCTTT.

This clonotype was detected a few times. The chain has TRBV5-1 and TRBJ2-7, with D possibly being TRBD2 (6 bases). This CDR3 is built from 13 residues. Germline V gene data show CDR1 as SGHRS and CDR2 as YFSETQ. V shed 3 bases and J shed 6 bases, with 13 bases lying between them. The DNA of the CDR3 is TGCGCCAGCAGCTCCCTGGGACTTAGCGAGCAGTACTTC. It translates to CASSSLGLSEQYF. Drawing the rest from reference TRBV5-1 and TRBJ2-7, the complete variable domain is KAGVTQTPRYLIKTRGQQVTLSCSPISGHRSVSWYQQTPGQGLQFLFEYFSETQRNKGNFPGRFSGRQFSNSRSEMNVSTLELGDSALYLCASSSLGLSEQYFGPGTRLTVT.

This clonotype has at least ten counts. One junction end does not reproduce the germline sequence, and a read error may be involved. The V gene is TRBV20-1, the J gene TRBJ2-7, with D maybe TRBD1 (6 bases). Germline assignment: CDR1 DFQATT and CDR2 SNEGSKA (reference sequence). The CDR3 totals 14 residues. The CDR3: CSARDLAGVYEQYF. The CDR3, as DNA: TGCAGTGCCAGAGACCTGGCAGGGGTCTACGAGCAGTACTTC.

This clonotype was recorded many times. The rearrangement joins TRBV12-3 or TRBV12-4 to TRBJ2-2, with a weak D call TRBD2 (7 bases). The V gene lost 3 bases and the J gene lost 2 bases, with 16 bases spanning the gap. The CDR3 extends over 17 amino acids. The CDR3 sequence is CASSFSAGATNTGELFF. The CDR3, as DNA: TGTGCCAGCAGTTTCAGCGCGGGGGCCACTAACACCGGGGAGCTGTTTTTT.

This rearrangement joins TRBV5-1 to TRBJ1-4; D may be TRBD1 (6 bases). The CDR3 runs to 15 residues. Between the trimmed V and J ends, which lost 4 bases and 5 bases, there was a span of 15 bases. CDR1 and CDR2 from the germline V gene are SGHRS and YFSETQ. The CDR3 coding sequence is TGCGCCAGCAGCCCGAACGGGGGGGCCAATGAAAAACTGTTTTTT. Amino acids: CASSPNGGANEKLFF.

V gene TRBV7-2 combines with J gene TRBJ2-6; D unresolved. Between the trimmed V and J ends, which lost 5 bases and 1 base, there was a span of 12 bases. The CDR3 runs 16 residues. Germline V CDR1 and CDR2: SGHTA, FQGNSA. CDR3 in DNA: TGTGCCAGCAGCCCCCTTCCACTATCTGGGGCCAACGTCCTGACTTTC. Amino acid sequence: CASSPLPLSGANVLTF.

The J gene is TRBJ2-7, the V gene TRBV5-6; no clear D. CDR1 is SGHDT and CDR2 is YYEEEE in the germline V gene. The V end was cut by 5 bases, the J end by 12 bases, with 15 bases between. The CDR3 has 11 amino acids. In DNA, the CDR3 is TGTGCCAGCAGTTTCCGCAAGGGATTGTACTTC. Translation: CASSFRKGLYF.

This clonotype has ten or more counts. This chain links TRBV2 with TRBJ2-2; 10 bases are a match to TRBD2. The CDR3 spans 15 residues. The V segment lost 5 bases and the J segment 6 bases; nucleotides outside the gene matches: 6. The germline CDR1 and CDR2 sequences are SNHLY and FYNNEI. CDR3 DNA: TGTGCCAGCAGTCAGACTAGCGGGCTGGCCGGGGAGCTGTTTTTT. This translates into CASSQTSGLAGELFF.

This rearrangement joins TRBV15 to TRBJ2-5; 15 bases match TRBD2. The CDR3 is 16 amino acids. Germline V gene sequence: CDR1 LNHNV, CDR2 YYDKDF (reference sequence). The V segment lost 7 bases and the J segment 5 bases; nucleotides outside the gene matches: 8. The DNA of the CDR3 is TGTGCCACCAACTTAGGGACTAGCGGGGGGTCGGAGACCCAGTACTTC. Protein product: CATNLGTSGGSETQYF.

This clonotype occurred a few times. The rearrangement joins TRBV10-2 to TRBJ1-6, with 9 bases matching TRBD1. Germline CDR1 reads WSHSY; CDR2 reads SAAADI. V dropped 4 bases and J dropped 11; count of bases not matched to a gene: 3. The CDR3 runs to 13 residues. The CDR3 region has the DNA TGCGCCAGCAGTGTACAGGGGGCTGCACCCCTCCACTTT. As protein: CASSVQGAAPLHF.

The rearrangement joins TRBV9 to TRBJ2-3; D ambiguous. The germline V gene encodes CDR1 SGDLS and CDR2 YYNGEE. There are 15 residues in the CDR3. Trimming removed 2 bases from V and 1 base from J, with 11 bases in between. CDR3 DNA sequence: TGTGCCAGCAGCGTGGGCAGTCAAGGCACAGATACGCAGTATTTT. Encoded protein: CASSVGSQGTDTQYF.

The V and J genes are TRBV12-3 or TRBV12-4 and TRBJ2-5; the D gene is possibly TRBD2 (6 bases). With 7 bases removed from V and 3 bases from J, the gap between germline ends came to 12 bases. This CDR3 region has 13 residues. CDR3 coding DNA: TGTGCCAGCACCTTGTGGGGGGAAGAGACCCAGTACTTC. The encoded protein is CASTLWGEETQYF.

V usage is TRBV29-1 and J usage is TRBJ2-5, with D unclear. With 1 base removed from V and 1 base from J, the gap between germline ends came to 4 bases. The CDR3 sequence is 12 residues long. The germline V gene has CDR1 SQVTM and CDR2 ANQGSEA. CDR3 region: CSVEVGQETQYF. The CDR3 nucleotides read TGCAGCGTTGAAGTCGGCCAAGAGACCCAGTACTTC.

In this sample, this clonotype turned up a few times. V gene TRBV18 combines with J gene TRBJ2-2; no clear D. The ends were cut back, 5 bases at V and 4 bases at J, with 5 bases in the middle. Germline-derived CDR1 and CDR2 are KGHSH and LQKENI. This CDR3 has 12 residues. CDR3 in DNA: TGTGCCAGCTCAACGTCCACCGGGGAGCTGTTTTTT. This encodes CASSTSTGELFF. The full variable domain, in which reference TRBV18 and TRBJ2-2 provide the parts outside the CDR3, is NAGVMQNPRHLVRRRGQEARLRCSPMKGHSHVYWYRQLPEEGLKFMVYLQKENIIDESGMPKERFSAEFPKEGPSILRIQQVVRGDSAAYFCASSTSTGELFFGEGSRLTVL.

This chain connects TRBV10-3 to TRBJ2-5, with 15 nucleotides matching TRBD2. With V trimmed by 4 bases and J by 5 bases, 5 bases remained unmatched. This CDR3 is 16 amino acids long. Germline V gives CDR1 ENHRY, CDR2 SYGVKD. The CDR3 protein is CAISVGLAGGLETQYF. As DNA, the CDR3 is TGTGCCATCAGTGTCGGACTAGCGGGGGGGCTTGAGACCCAGTACTTC.

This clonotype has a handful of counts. CDR3 nucleotides: TGTGCCAGCAGCCGCCCACCCGGGACAGGGGATCGGCGAGCTTTCTTT. Its translation: CASSRPPGTGDRRAFF. This rearrangement joins TRBV7-2 to TRBJ1-1, with TRBD1 matching over 10 bases. Unmatched junction bases numbered 16, after V lost 5 bases and J lost 10 bases. CDR3 length: 16 residues. Germline V gene lookup returns CDR1 SGHTA and CDR2 FQGNSA.

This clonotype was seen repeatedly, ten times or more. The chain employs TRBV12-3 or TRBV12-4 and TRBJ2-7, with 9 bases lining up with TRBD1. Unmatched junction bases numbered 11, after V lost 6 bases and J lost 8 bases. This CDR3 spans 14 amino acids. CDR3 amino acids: CASSETTGGFKQYF. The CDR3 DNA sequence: TGTGCCAGCAGCGAAACGACAGGGGGTTTTAAGCAGTACTTC.

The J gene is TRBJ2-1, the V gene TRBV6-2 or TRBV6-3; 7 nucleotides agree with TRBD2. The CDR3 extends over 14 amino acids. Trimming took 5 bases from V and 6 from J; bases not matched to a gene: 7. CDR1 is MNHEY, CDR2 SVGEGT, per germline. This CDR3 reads CASSPSGAFNEQFF. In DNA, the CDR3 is TGTGCCAGCAGTCCGAGCGGGGCCTTCAATGAGCAGTTCTTC.

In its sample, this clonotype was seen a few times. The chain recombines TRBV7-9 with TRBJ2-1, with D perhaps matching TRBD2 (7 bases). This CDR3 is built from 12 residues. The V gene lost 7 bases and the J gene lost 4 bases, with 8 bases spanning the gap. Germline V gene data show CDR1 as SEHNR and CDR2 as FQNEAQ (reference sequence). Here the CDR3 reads CASKGGYNEQFF. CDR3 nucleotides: TGTGCCAGCAAGGGGGGGTACAATGAGCAGTTCTTC.

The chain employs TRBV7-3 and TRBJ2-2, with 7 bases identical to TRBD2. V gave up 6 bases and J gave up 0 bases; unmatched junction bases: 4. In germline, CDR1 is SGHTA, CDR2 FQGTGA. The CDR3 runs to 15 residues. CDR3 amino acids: CASSSGLANTGELFF. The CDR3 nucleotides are TGTGCCAGCAGTTCCGGACTAGCGAACACCGGGGAGCTGTTTTTT.

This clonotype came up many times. The CDR3 spells CASSRDRTNEKLFF. The CDR3 bases are TGTGCCAGCAGTCGGGACAGAACTAATGAAAAACTGTTTTTT. The V gene is TRBV12-3 or TRBV12-4, the J gene TRBJ1-4, with 7 bases aligning to TRBD1. Trimming cost V 5 bases and J 1 base; bases outside gene matches: 1. The CDR3 is made up of 14 amino acids.

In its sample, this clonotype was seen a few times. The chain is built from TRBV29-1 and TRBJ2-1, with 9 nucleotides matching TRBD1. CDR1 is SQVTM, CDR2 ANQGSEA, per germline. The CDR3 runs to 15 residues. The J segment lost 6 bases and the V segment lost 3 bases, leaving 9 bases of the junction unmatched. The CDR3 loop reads CSVDRATGGVNEQFF. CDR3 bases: TGCAGCGTTGATCGCGCGACAGGGGGTGTCAATGAGCAGTTCTTC.

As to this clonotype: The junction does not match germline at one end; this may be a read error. CDR3 nucleotide sequence: TGTGCCAGCAGCGAAACAGGGGCAGTAACAGATACGAAGTATTTT. It yields the protein CASSETGAVTDTKYF. This chain links TRBV7-9 with TRBJ2-3, with 7 bases matching TRBD1. The germline V gene has CDR1 SEHNR and CDR2 FQNEAQ (reference sequence). The CDR3 is made up of 15 amino acids.